Below, 9 T cell receptor beta chains from the same sample are listed, as sequenced in a study of OX40 agonist ivuxolimab in advanced cancers. TCRdb's copy holds only in-frame clones and misses some; the assay was immunoSEQ multiplex PCR. The table has about 100,000 clones, roughly nine tenths seen once. The input for sequencing was CD4+ or CD8+ T cells sorted from blood, taken in a trial of the OX40 agonist ivuxolimab. The receptors here all came from an adult with an advanced solid tumor such as melanoma, head and neck, liver or kidney cancer.

The chain uses TRBV7-8 and TRBJ1-5, with a possible D match to TRBD1 (5 bases). The V gene's germline CDR1 is SGHVS and CDR2 FQNEAQ. V gave up 0 bases and J gave up 11 bases, with 11 bases separating them. The CDR3 has 13 residues. CDR3: CASSLADMGTQHF. The CDR3 DNA reads TGTGCCAGCAGCTTAGCGGACATGGGGACCCAGCATTTT.

The chain carries TRBV27 and TRBJ1-1, with 9 bases matching TRBD1. Trimming removed 7 bases from V and 6 bases from J; junction bases left unmatched: 6. Germline V gene data show CDR1 as MNHEY and CDR2 as SMNVEV (reference sequence). The CDR3 totals 13 residues. CDR3 coding DNA: TGTGCCAGCATAGGACAGGGGATGGCTGAAGCTTTCTTT. The encoded protein is CASIGQGMAEAFF.

DNA for the CDR3: TGTGCCAGCAGTTATCAGGGGGCGCTTCGAAACACCATATATTTT. It yields the protein CASSYQGALRNTIYF. The J gene is TRBJ1-3, the V gene TRBV7-2; the match to TRBD1 covers 8 bases. V dropped 6 bases and J dropped 5; count of bases not matched to a gene: 9. CDR3 length: 15 residues. Germline values: CDR1 SGHTA, CDR2 FQGNSA.

This clone was seen once. V is TRBV10-3 and J is TRBJ2-5; D is ambiguous. CDR3 length equals 12 residues. Germline lookup yields CDR1 ENHRY and CDR2 SYGVKD. The V and J ends lost 3 bases and 3 bases respectively, with 5 bases between them. The CDR3 DNA is TGTGCCATCAGTGAACTGAAAGAGACCCAGTACTTC. Translating gives CAISELKETQYF.

The CDR3 here is CASSSGTGFNEQFF. The CDR3 coding sequence is TGCGCCAGCAGCTCGGGGACAGGGTTCAATGAGCAGTTCTTC. The V call is TRBV5-1, the J call TRBJ2-1; 9 bases match TRBD1. This CDR3 is built from 14 residues. Germline-derived CDR1 and CDR2 are SGHRS and YFSETQ. The junction had 4 bases not matched to a gene; V was cut back by 3 bases and J by 6 bases.

J is TRBJ2-3 and V is TRBV5-4, with 10 bases that match TRBD1. Germline V gene data show CDR1 as SGHNT and CDR2 as YYREEE (reference sequence). After removal of 5 bases from V and 4 bases from J, the junction contained 10 bases not matched to a gene. The CDR3 extends over 16 amino acids. Here the CDR3 reads CASSHRTGGGADTQYF. For the CDR3, the DNA is TGTGCCAGCAGTCATCGGACAGGGGGAGGTGCAGATACGCAGTATTTT.

The V call is TRBV28, the J call TRBJ1-2; D is unclear. This CDR3 is built from 13 residues. CDR1 is MDHEN, CDR2 SYDVKM, per germline. Trimming left V 1 base short and J 8 bases short, with 11 bases between. The CDR3 loop reads CASSLSTPRGYTF. The CDR3 DNA sequence: TGTGCCAGCAGTTTATCTACTCCGCGGGGCTACACCTTC.

This chain links TRBV7-8 with TRBJ1-1; D not certain. Trimming shortened V by 1 base and J by 7 bases, and 25 bases separated the two germline ends. CDR1 and CDR2 (germline): SGHVS, FQNEAQ. CDR3 length equals 18 residues. The CDR3 nucleotides read TGTGCCAGCAGCTTAGTATCTAGCAGCTACCGAACTTCACTTGAAGCTTTCTTT. Encoded protein: CASSLVSSSYRTSLEAFF.

This clone is a singleton in its sample. V is TRBV5-3 and J is TRBJ1-5; 12 bases line up with TRBD1. Being an ORF, TRBV5-3 has a function that is uncertain. The CDR3 covers 21 residues. Trimming removed 5 bases from V and 3 bases from J; junction bases left unmatched: 21. Here the CDR3 reads CARRLMSGTGGAGTNNQPQHF. CDR3 sequence (DNA): TGTGCCAGAAGGCTAATGTCCGGGACAGGGGGCGCAGGGACGAACAATCAGCCCCAGCATTTT.